The sequence of this T cell receptor (beta chain) was determined in a study of cytomegalovirus exposure and HLA in healthy donors. Broader study findings: A later examination showed that TCR association rates differed by HLA locus, with DRB1 most and HLA-C fewest. Sequencing artifact likely explains a cluster of highly shared sequence variants.

This PCR relied on a set of 60 Vbeta primers and 13 Jbeta primers. Method: immunoSEQ multiplex PCR; TCRdb's copy keeps in-frame clones and lacks some. Of around 150,000 clones listed, over 70% are singletons. Each donor was nominally healthy when sampled (though unrecorded immune exposures were likely). As to this clone: What it binds is unknown.

CDR1 and CDR2 (germline): GTSNPN, SVGIG (reference sequence). This CDR3 region has 13 residues. V was clipped by 3 bases and J by 2 bases; unmatched bases: 4. The V and J genes are TRBV30 and TRBJ2-7, with 7 bases lining up with TRBD1. Sequenced material: PBMCs. The TCR comes from a male donor in good health and CMV-seropositive. The CDR3 bases are TGTGCCTGGAGGAGGCAGGGGGCCTACGAGCAGTACTTC. The encoded protein is CAWRRQGAYEQYF.